The next 25 T cell receptor beta chains were all read from a single sample in a study of cytomegalovirus exposure and HLA in healthy donors (dated by TCRdb to the late 2010s). The method was the immunoSEQ multiplex PCR assay. For the multiplex PCR, a mixture combining 60 forward primers for TCR Vbeta segments and 13 reverse primers for TCR Jbeta segments was used. TCRdb holds this immuneACCESS table with in-frame rearrangements only. Some clones are missing; in checked studies, unresolved V genes explain under half, and the rest has no known cause. The sample data list roughly 280,000 clones, and about 75% of these were observed just once. The top ten hold about 2.2% of the sample. Sequenced sample: PBMCs. These receptor sequences come from a female donor in good health and CMV-seronegative.

This clone turned up a few times. The CDR3 region has the DNA TGTGCCAGCAAGGGGACAGGGGGGACAGAGACCCAGTACTTC. Translating it yields CASKGTGGTETQYF. The rearrangement uses TRBV2 and TRBJ2-5; 11 positions match TRBD1. The CDR3 spans 14 residues. J was trimmed by 4 bases and V by 7 bases; bases with no gene match: 5. The germline V gene has CDR1 SNHLY and CDR2 FYNNEI. Together with reference TRBV2 and TRBJ2-5, the CDR3 gives the full variable domain: EPEVTQTPSHQVTQMGQEVILRCVPISNHLYFYWYRQILGQKVEFLVSFYNNEISEKSEIFDDQFSVERPDGSNFTLKIRSTKLEDSAMYFCASKGTGGTETQYFGPGTRLLVL.

In its sample, this clone was seen many times. The V call is TRBV19, the J call TRBJ2-7; a possible D gene is TRBD2 (5 bases). This CDR3 is 16 amino acids long. Trimming cost V 8 bases and J 3 bases, with 23 bases left between them. Per the germline V gene, CDR1 is LNHDA and CDR2 is SQIVND (reference sequence). The CDR3 region has the DNA TGTGCCAGTTCTTGGGAGCTAAAGTCCTACTACTACGAGCAGTACTTC. Encoded protein: CASSWELKSYYYEQYF.

This rearrangement joins TRBV30 to TRBJ1-1; 7 nucleotides align to TRBD1. Trimming took 5 bases from V and 6 from J; bases not matched to a gene: 6. Germline V gene lookup returns CDR1 GTSNPN and CDR2 SVGIG (reference sequence). This CDR3 contains 12 residues. DNA for the CDR3: TGTGCCTGGGGAGGGGACAGCTCTGAAGCTTTCTTT. It specifies CAWGGDSSEAFF.

Concerning this clone itself: A junction end diverges from the germline sequence, so it may reflect a read error. The rearrangement uses TRBV7-9 and TRBJ1-5, with D possibly TRBD1 on 6 matching bases. CDR1 is SEHNR and CDR2 is FQNEAQ in the germline V gene (reference sequence). This CDR3 has 17 amino acids. As DNA, the CDR3 is TGTTCCAGCAGCTTTGGGGCAGGGGACGTCGGCAATCAGCCCCAGCATTTT. Translated: CSSSFGAGDVGNQPQHF.

This chain links TRBV28 with TRBJ2-3; 8 bases agree with TRBD1. Germline CDR1 and CDR2: MDHEN and SYDVKM. The CDR3 loop spans 15 amino acids. V lost 0 bases to trimming and J lost 1 base; unmatched junction nucleotides: 0. The CDR3 loop is CASSLWTGGTDTQYF. The CDR3 nucleotides are TGTGCCAGCAGTTTATGGACAGGGGGCACAGATACGCAGTATTTT.

In DNA, the CDR3 is TGCAGCGTTGCCGCTGGACAGGGACCAAGAGGCTACACCTTC. Translating gives CSVAAGQGPRGYTF. V is TRBV29-1 and J is TRBJ1-2; 8 bases match TRBD1. The CDR3 extends over 14 amino acids. The V gene's germline CDR1 is SQVTM and CDR2 ANQGSEA. The J segment lost 8 bases and the V segment lost 4 bases, leaving 12 bases of the junction unmatched. The variable domain in full, with the rest retrieved from reference TRBV29-1 and TRBJ1-2, is SAVISQKPSRDICQRGTSLTIQCQVDSQVTMMFWYRQQPGQSLTLIATANQGSEATYESGFVIDKFPISRPNLTFSTLTVSNMSPEDSSIYLCSVAAGQGPRGYTFGSGTRLTVV.

The genes are TRBV11-3 and TRBJ1-6; the match to TRBD1 covers 7 bases. V trimming: 5 bases; J trimming: 0 bases; junction bases outside the gene matches: 4. The CDR3 length is 16 residues. CDR1 is SGHNT, CDR2 YENEEA, per germline. CDR3 DNA: TGTGCCAGCAGCCCGGGACAGAGCTCCTATAATTCACCCCTCCACTTT. It codes for CASSPGQSSYNSPLHF.

This CDR3 is CASRFHEQYF. The DNA for the CDR3 is TGTGCAAGTCGCTTCCACGAGCAGTACTTC. This rearrangement joins TRBV12-2 to TRBJ2-5; the D call of TRBD2 is as the table states it, not checked on the DNA. The better agreement between TRBJ2-7 and the DNA end casts doubt on the J call. TRBV12-2 constitutes a pseudogene. This CDR3 contains 10 residues.

This clone occurred a few times. The rearrangement links TRBV13 to TRBJ2-7, with TRBD2 as a possible D gene (6 bases). V lost 0 bases and J 2 bases, leaving 8 bases between the germline ends. Germline loops: CDR1 PRHDT, CDR2 FYEKMQ (reference sequence). The CDR3 sequence is 14 residues long. This CDR3 is CASSLGGTPYEQYF. In DNA, the CDR3 is TGTGCCAGCAGCTTAGGGGGGACTCCCTACGAGCAGTACTTC.

The chain couples TRBV18 to TRBJ1-1, with 9 bases that match TRBD1. There are 13 residues in the CDR3. Germline V CDR1 and CDR2: KGHSH, LQKENI. With V trimmed by 6 bases and J by 3 bases, 2 bases remained unmatched. The CDR3 reads CASSRDRDTEAFF. CDR3 sequence (DNA): TGTGCCAGCTCTCGGGACAGGGACACTGAAGCTTTCTTT.

J is TRBJ2-5 and V is TRBV6-1; TRBD1 agrees at 7 bases. V lost 4 bases and J lost 6; bases outside the gene matches: 8. Germline V CDR1 and CDR2: MNHNS, SASEGT. The CDR3 loop spans 14 amino acids. The CDR3 bases are TGTGCCAGCAGTGTAGACAGGGTGCGGAAGACCCAGTACTTC. It codes for CASSVDRVRKTQYF.

This clone has only a few counts. The V gene is TRBV4-2, the J gene TRBJ2-6; no reliable D call. Germline CDR1 LGHNA, CDR2 YNFKEQ. The CDR3 is 18 amino acids. Deletions cut 0 bases from V and 4 bases from J, with 16 bases between. CDR3 region: CASSQDAHSTSGANVLTF. CDR3 bases: TGTGCCAGCAGCCAAGACGCACACAGCACCTCCGGGGCCAACGTCCTGACTTTC.

The V call is TRBV6-5, the J call TRBJ2-4; D ambiguous. The CDR3 consists of 11 residues. Germline assignment: CDR1 MNHEY and CDR2 SVGAGI. V was shortened by 2 bases and J by 9 bases, with 5 bases between the two germline ends. CDR3 residues: CASSYRVIQYF. The DNA of the CDR3 is TGTGCCAGCAGTTACCGGGTCATTCAGTACTTC.

This clone was counted once. V usage is TRBV6-6 and J usage is TRBJ2-2, with a possible D match to TRBD1 (8 bases). This CDR3 is 16 amino acids long. Looked up from germline, CDR1 is MNHNY and CDR2 is SVGAGI (reference sequence). The germline V and J ends were trimmed by 2 bases and 6 bases, with 16 bases remaining between them. The CDR3 is CASSYTRQGRAGELFF. CDR3 DNA: TGTGCCAGCAGTTACACTAGACAGGGGAGGGCCGGGGAGCTGTTTTTT.

This clone was counted a few times. The gene calls are TRBV18 and TRBJ1-1; D is uncertain. Between the trimmed V and J ends, which lost 2 bases and 1 base, there was a span of 11 bases. Germline CDR1 is KGHSH and CDR2 is LQKENI. The CDR3 covers 15 residues. The CDR3 DNA sequence: TGTGCCAGCTCACCATTGGCGGGAGGGAACACTGAAGCTTTCTTT. It codes for CASSPLAGGNTEAFF.

This clone was found a few times. This chain connects TRBV4-1 to TRBJ2-2, with D perhaps TRBD1 (7 bases). CDR3 size: 16 residues. Germline V gene data show CDR1 as MGHRA and CDR2 as YSYEKL. V was shortened by 4 bases and J by 1 base, with 13 bases between the two germline ends. The CDR3 region is CASSRNRGGNTGELFF. CDR3 nucleotide sequence: TGCGCCAGCAGCCGTAACAGGGGAGGGAACACCGGGGAGCTGTTTTTT.

The V gene is TRBV6-5, the J gene TRBJ2-3, with a tentative D call TRBD1 (5 bases). Germline assignment: CDR1 MNHEY and CDR2 SVGAGI. This CDR3 contains 12 residues. V lost 2 bases to trimming and J lost 5 bases, with 5 bases between them. CDR3 in DNA: TGTGCCAGCAGTTACAGGGGAGATACGCAGTATTTT. Protein product: CASSYRGDTQYF.

The V call is TRBV9, the J call TRBJ2-5; D is ambiguous. Germline CDR1 reads SGDLS; CDR2 reads YYNGEE. The CDR3 covers 12 residues. V lost 0 bases to trimming and J lost 3 bases, with 3 bases between them. The CDR3 protein is CASSVGEETQYF. The CDR3 DNA reads as TGTGCCAGCAGCGTAGGAGAAGAGACCCAGTACTTC. The variable domain in full, completed from reference TRBV9 and TRBJ2-5, reads DSGVTQTPKHLITATGQRVTLRCSPRSGDLSVYWYQQSLDQGLQFLIQYYNGEERAKGNILERFSAQQFPDLHSELNLSSLELGDSALYFCASSVGEETQYFGPGTRLLVL.

This chain connects TRBV11-3 to TRBJ2-3, with a tentative D call TRBD2 (6 bases). Germline V CDR1 and CDR2: SGHNT, YENEEA. CDR3 length: 17 amino acids. Trimming stripped 5 bases from V and 0 bases from J, with 18 bases between. The CDR3: CASSPEEGWGSTDTQYF. CDR3 DNA: TGTGCCAGCAGCCCCGAGGAGGGGTGGGGGAGCACAGATACGCAGTATTTT.

The rearrangement joins TRBV30 to TRBJ1-1; no clear D gene. This CDR3 contains 11 residues. The V gene's germline CDR1 is GTSNPN and CDR2 SVGIG (reference sequence). The V end was cut by 0 bases, the J end by 10 bases, with 9 bases between. Written as DNA, the CDR3 is TGTGCCTGGAGTGTGGAGAGGAGAGCTTTCTTT. As protein: CAWSVERRAFF.

The chain carries TRBV25-1 and TRBJ2-5, with TRBD1 matching over 8 bases. The J call is doubtful: the DNA matches TRBJ2-7 better. The CDR3 has 14 residues. CDR1 is MGHDK and CDR2 is SYGVNS in the germline V gene. In DNA form, the CDR3 reads TGTGCCAGCAGTGATGCAGGGGGCCCCTACGAGCAGTACTTC. This gives the protein CASSDAGGPYEQYF.

This clone has only a few counts. This chain links TRBV27 with TRBJ2-5; 12 bases agree with TRBD2. J was trimmed by 5 bases and V by 5 bases; bases with no gene match: 9. CDR1 is MNHEY, CDR2 SMNVEV, per germline (reference sequence). CDR3 length: 16 residues. The DNA for the CDR3 is TGTGCCAGCAGTCACCGTCTAGCGGGAGGGGTGGAGACCCAGTACTTC. It translates to CASSHRLAGGVETQYF.

The gene calls are TRBV9 and TRBJ2-1, with a tentative D call TRBD2 (6 bases). Per germline, CDR1 SGDLS and CDR2 YYNGEE. V was clipped by 0 bases and J by 4 bases, with 11 bases between them. This CDR3 is built from 15 residues. This chain's CDR3 is CASSVGSGLYNEQFF. The CDR3 DNA is TGTGCCAGCAGCGTAGGTAGCGGACTATACAATGAGCAGTTCTTC.

J is TRBJ2-7 and V is TRBV28, with a weak D call TRBD1 (5 bases). The CDR3 is 15 residues long. V was shortened by 6 bases and J by 5 bases, with 20 bases between the two germline ends. CDR1 is MDHEN and CDR2 is SYDVKM in the germline V gene. CDR3 nucleotides: TGTGCCAGCAGCCAACTGCATCCTTGGGGCAACGAGCAGTACTTC. Translation gives CASSQLHPWGNEQYF.

CDR3 region: CASSQTSGQYNEQFF. As DNA, the CDR3 is TGCGCCAGCAGCCAGACTAGCGGGCAGTACAATGAGCAGTTCTTC. This sequence joins TRBV4-1 and TRBJ2-1, with 10 bases identical to TRBD2. Germline CDR1 and CDR2: MGHRA and YSYEKL. V lost 3 bases and J lost 4; bases outside the gene matches: 3. The CDR3 extends over 15 amino acids.